This T cell receptor beta chain was captured by sequencing in a study of blood T cell repertoires in COVID-19. On the study more broadly: Italy, Spain and the United States were the sources of the convalescent and acute COVID-19 samples. The cDNA or gDNA used as material had been derived from T cells, B-cell-depleted T cells, or PBMCs.

Per the original data handling: Using reference gene primer amplification, nucleated cell counts were estimated. The table came from immunoSEQ multiplex PCR; TCRdb's copy has only in-frame clones and leaves some out. That table is the source of V, J and clone size, and D and trimming were worked out from the DNA. The sample comprises approximately 500,000 clones, approximately 88% of which are singletons, and under 8.5% rests with the top ten. V lost 3 bases to trimming and J lost 4 bases, with 12 bases between them. CDR3 length: 14 residues. Germline CDR1 is SGHTA and CDR2 is FQGNSA. The sequenced sample consisted of peripheral blood. The chain is built from TRBV7-2 and TRBJ1-2, with a tentative D call TRBD1 (5 bases). This receptor was identified in a woman aged 50 to 60 with COVID-19, enrolled during active disease. The CDR3 protein is CASSFQTASYGYTF. DNA for the CDR3: TGTGCCAGCAGCTTTCAGACAGCCTCCTATGGCTACACCTTC.